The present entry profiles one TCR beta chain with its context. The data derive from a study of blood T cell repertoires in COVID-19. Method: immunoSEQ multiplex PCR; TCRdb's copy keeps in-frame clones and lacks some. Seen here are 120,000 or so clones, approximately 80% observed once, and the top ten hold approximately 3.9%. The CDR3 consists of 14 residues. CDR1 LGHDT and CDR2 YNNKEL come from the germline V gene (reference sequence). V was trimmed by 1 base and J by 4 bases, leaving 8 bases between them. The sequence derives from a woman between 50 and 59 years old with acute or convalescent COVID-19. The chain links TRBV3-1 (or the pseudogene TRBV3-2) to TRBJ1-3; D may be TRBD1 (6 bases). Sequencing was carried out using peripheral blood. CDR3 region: CASSQVTGGNTIYF. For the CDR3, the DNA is TGTGCCAGCAGCCAAGTAACAGGGGGAAACACCATATATTTT.